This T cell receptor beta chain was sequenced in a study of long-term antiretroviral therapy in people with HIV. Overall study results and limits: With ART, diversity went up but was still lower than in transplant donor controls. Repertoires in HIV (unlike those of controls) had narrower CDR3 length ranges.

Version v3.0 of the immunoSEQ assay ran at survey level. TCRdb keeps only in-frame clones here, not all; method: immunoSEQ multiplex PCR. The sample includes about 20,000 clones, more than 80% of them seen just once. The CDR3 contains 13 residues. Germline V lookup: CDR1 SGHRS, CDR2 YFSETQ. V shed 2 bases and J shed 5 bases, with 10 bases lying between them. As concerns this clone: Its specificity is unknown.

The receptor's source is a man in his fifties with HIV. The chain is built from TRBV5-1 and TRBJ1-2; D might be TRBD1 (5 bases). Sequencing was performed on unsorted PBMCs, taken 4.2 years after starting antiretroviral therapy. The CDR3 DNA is TGCGCCAGCAGCTTCGGGACCTCTTATGGCTACACCTTC. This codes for CASSFGTSYGYTF.